A selection of T cell receptor beta chains follows, all from one sample in a study of T cell repertoires in cytomegalovirus infection. Via MiXCR, TCRdb re-called the reads, giving one row per CDR3 protein. The sample consists of approximately 700,000 distinct CDR3 sequences, 35% to 40% of them appearing once. Sequencing input: PBMCs. The receptors come from a human donor in good health (CMV status not recorded). Some clones in this sample may be carry-over from other donors' samples. Each CDR3 is given with its conserved first and last residue. Fields, in order: J gene, clone size, V gene, D gene, CDR3 DNA, CDR3 protein. The D gene is left open where the match is weak. The size field is filled for only some rows; it gives once, few, many or a size class.

J: TRBJ1-3; size: many; V: TRBV7-2; D: -; DNA: TGTGCCAGCAGCCGCCGGGACCCCACAAACACCATATATTTT; CDR3: CASSRRDPTNTIYF
J: TRBJ1-5; size: few; V: TRBV29-1; D: -; DNA: TGCAGCGTTGCAATCGGTCTCGAAGGCAATCAGCCCCAGCATTTT; CDR3: CSVAIGLEGNQPQHF
J: TRBJ2-1; size: -; V: TRBV7-9; D: -; DNA: TGTGCCAGCAGTCCGAGGAGCTCCTACAATGAGCAGTTCTTC; CDR3: CASSPRSSYNEQFF
J: TRBJ2-1; size: -; V: TRBV20-1; D: -; DNA: TGCAGTGCTGGGTCGGGGACCTTGCAGTTCTTC; CDR3: CSAGSGTLQFF
J: TRBJ1-6; size: many; V: TRBV9; D: TRBD1; DNA: TGTGCCAGCAGCCAAGGGACAGTAAATTCACCCCTCCACTTT; CDR3: CASSQGTVNSPLHF
J: TRBJ2-1; size: -; V: TRBV6-8; D: TRBD1; DNA: TGTGCCAGCAGCCGGGACAGGGTTGTCTACAATGAGCAGTTCTTC; CDR3: CASSRDRVVYNEQFF
J: TRBJ2-7; size: many; V: TRBV11-1; D: -; DNA: TGTGCCAGCAGCTTAGTAAATTCCGAGCAGTACTTC; CDR3: CASSLVNSEQYF
J: TRBJ2-1; size: few; V: TRBV12-3/TRBV12-4; D: -; DNA: TGTGCCACCGGACTTCCACGATATAAGCAGTTCTTC; CDR3: CATGLPRYKQFF
J: TRBJ2-1; size: few; V: TRBV30; D: -; DNA: TGTGCCTGGAGGGCCAGGGGATATGAGCAGTTCTTC; CDR3: CAWRARGYEQFF
J: TRBJ2-1; size: few; V: TRBV19; D: TRBD2; DNA: TGTGCCAGTAGTATTGCCGGGACTAGCGGGAGAAATGAGCAGTTCTTC; CDR3: CASSIAGTSGRNEQFF
J: TRBJ2-1; size: -; V: TRBV2; D: -; DNA: TGTGCCAGCAGCCTAGACAGAAATGAGCAGTTCTTC; CDR3: CASSLDRNEQFF
J: TRBJ2-7; size: -; V: TRBV20-1; D: -; DNA: TGCAGTGCTAGAGAAGAACTAGCTCTATCCTACGAGCAGTACTTC; CDR3: CSAREELALSYEQYF
J: TRBJ1-2; size: -; V: TRBV19; D: -; DNA: TGTGCCAGTAGTCGGTCTAGAGGGGTAACTAACTATGGCTACACCTTC; CDR3: CASSRSRGVTNYGYTF
J: TRBJ1-6; size: -; V: TRBV14; D: -; DNA: TGTGCCAGCAGCCCTCTGAGCTCCTATAATTCACCCCTCCACTTT; CDR3: CASSPLSSYNSPLHF
J: TRBJ2-2; size: once; V: TRBV5-4; D: TRBD1; DNA: TGTGCCAGCAGAGACACAGGGGGCGCCGGCGGGGAGCTGTTTTTT; CDR3: CASRDTGGAGGELFF
J: TRBJ1-1; size: -; V: TRBV10-3; D: TRBD1; DNA: TGTGCCATCAGGGACAGGCATGAAGCTTTCTTT; CDR3: CAIRDRHEAFF